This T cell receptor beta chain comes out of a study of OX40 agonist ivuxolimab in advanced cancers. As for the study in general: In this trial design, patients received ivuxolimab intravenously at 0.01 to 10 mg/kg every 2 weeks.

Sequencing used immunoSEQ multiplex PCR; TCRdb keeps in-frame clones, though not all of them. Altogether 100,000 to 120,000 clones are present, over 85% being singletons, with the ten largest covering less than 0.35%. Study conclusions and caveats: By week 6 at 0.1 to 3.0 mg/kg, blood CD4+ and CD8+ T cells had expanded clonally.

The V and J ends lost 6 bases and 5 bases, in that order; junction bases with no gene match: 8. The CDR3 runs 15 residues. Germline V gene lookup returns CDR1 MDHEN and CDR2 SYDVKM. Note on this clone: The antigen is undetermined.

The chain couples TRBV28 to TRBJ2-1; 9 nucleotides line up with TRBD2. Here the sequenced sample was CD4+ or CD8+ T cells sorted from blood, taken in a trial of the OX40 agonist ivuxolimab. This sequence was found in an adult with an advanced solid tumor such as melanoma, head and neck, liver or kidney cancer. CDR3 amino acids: CASREAGGGNNEQFF. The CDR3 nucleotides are TGTGCCAGCAGAGAAGCGGGAGGAGGCAACAATGAGCAGTTCTTC.